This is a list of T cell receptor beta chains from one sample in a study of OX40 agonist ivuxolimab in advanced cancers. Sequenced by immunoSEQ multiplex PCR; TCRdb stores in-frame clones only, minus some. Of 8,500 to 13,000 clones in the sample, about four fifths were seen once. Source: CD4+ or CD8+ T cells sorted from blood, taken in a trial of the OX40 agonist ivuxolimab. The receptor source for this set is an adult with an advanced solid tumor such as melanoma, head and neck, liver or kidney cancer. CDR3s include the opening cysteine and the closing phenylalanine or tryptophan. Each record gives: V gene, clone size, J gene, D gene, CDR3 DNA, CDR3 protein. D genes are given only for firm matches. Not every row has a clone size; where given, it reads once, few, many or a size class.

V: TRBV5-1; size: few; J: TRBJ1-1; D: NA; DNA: TGCGCCAGCAGTTCGGGGAACACTGAAGCTTTCTTT; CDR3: CASSSGNTEAFF
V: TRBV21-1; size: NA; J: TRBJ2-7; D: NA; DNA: TGTGCCAGCAGCAAAGGGGGGACAGACCCTTACGAGCAGTACTTC; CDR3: CASSKGGTDPYEQYF
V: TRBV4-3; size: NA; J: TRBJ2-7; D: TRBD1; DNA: TGCGCCAGCAGCCGGGACAGGGTATCGTACGAGCAGTACTTC; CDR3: CASSRDRVSYEQYF
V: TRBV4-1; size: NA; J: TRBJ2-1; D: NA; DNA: TGCGCCAGCAGCCGTGGGAATGAGCAGTTCTTC; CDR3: CASSRGNEQFF
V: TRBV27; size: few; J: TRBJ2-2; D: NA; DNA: TGTGCCAGCAGCCGGGGAGACACCACCGGGGAGCTGTTTTTT; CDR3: CASSRGDTTGELFF
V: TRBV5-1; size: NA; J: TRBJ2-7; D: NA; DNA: TGCGCCAGCAGCTCGCCGTCGGCTAGCGACTTCTCCTACGAGCAGTACTTC; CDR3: CASSSPSASDFSYEQYF
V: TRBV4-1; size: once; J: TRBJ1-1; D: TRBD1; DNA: TGCGCCAGCAGCCAAGTACAGGGGCCGCCTTCCATGAACACTGAAGCTTTCTTT; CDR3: CASSQVQGPPSMNTEAFF
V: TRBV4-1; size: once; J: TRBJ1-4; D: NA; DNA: TGCGCCAGCAGCTACGCGGAGGCAACTAATGAAAAACTGTTTTTT; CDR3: CASSYAEATNEKLFF
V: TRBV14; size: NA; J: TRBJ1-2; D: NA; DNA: TGTGCCAGCAGCCAAGATCGGGGATCCCCCTATGGCTACACCTTC; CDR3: CASSQDRGSPYGYTF
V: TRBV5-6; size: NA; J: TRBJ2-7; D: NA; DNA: TGTGCCAGCAGCTTGATAGGGACATGGGTTTACGAGCAGTACTTC; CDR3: CASSLIGTWVYEQYF
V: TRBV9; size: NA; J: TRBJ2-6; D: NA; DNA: TGTGCCAGCAGCGTGGACGGACAGCCAGGCTCTGGGGCCAACGTCCTGACTTTC; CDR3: CASSVDGQPGSGANVLTF
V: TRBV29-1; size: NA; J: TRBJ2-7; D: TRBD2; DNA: TGCAGCGTTGAGGGGGATGTGGTAGCGGGAGCCTACGAGCAGTACTTC; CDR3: CSVEGDVVAGAYEQYF
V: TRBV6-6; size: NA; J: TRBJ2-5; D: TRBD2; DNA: TGTGCCAGCGGACTAGGCGGGAGAGCCCAAGAGACCCAGTACTTC; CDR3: CASGLGGRAQETQYF
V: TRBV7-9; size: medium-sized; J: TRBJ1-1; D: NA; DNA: TGTGCCAGCAGCCAATGCCTGGGGCGAGGTGTGTGCGCTGAAGCTTTCTTT; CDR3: CASSQCLGRGVCAEAFF
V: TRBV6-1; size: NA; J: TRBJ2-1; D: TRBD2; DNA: TGTGCCAGCAGTGATAGCGGGGGGGCCCACAATGAGCAGTTCTTC; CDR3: CASSDSGGAHNEQFF
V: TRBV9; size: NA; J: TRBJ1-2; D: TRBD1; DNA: TGTGCCAGCAGCGTAGGGGAGGGGGCGAACTATGGCTACACCTTC; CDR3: CASSVGEGANYGYTF
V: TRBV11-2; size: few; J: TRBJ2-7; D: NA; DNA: TGTGCCAGCAGCTTAGGATCAGGGCTCTCCTACGAGCAGTACTTC; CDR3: CASSLGSGLSYEQYF
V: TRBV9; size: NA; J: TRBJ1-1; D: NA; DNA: TGTGCCAGCAGCGTAGATCGAAGCCGGAACACTGAAGCTTTCTTT; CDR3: CASSVDRSRNTEAFF
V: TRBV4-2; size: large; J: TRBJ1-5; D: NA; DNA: TGTGCCAGCAGCCACGATACAGGGAGTCCAGAGCCCCAGCATTTT; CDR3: CASSHDTGSPEPQHF
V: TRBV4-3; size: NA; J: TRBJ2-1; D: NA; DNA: TGCGCCAGCAGCCAAGGTGTAAGGGGCAATGAGCAGTTCTTC; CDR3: CASSQGVRGNEQFF
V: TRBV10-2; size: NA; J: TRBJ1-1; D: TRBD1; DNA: TGCGCCAGCAGTGAGAGGACAGGGATGAACACTGAAGCTTTCTTT; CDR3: CASSERTGMNTEAFF
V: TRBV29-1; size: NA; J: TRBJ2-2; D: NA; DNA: TGCAGCGTGTACAGGAGGACTACTAACACCGGGGAGCTGTTTTTT; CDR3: CSVYRRTTNTGELFF
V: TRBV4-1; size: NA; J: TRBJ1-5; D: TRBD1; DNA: TGCGCCAGCAGCCACGGACAGGGGGCCCCCCTCCGGCCCCAGCATTTT; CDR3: CASSHGQGAPLRPQHF
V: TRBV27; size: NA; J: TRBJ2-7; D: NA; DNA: TGTGCCAGCAGCATCTCAGGCTACGAGCAGTACTTC; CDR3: CASSISGYEQYF
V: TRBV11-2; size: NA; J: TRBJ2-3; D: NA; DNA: TGTGCCAGCAGCTTCCGGTCAGACCCATTTAGCACAGATACGCAGTATTTT; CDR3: CASSFRSDPFSTDTQYF
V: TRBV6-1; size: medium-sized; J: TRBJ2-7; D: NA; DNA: TGTGCCAGCAGTCTCGGACAGGACTATGAGCAGTACTTC; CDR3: CASSLGQDYEQYF
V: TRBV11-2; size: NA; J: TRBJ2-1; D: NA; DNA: TGTGCCAGCAGCTTACTCGCTAAAAGCTCCTACAATGAGCAGTTCTTC; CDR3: CASSLLAKSSYNEQFF
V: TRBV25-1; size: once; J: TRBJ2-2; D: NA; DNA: TGTGCCAGCAGTGTTAACAGGGAAACCGGGGAGCTGTTTTTT; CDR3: CASSVNRETGELFF
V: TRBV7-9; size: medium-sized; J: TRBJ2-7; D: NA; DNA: TGTGCCAGCACCGATACCATTGGGACTTCAGCCTACGAGCAGTACTTC; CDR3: CASTDTIGTSAYEQYF
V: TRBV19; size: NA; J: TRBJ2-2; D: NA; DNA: TGTGCCAGTGGCCCGGGGTCCAGCCCGGGGTTCGTGGAGCTGTTTTTT; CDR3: CASGPGSSPGFVELFF
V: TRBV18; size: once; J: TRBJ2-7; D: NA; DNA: TGTGCCAGCTCACTACGACAATCCGAGCAGTACTTC; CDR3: CASSLRQSEQYF
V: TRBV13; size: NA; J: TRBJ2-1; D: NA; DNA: TGTGCCAGCAGCTTACTGGGGGCCTCATTTGGTCGCAATGAGCAGTTCTTC; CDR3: CASSLLGASFGRNEQFF
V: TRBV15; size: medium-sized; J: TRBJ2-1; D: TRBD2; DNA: TGTGCCACCAGCAGAGCTAGCGGCTCCTACAATGAGCAGTTCTTC; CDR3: CATSRASGSYNEQFF
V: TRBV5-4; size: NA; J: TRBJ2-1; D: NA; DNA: TGTGCCAGCAGCTTAGACCTCTCCTACAATGAGCAGTTCTTC; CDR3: CASSLDLSYNEQFF
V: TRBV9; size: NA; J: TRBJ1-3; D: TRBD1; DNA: TGTGCCAGCAGCGTCGGGACAGGTGGCGGAAACACCATATATTTT; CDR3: CASSVGTGGGNTIYF
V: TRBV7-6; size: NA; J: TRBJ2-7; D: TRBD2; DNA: TGTGCCAGCAGCAACCGCCGGGACCCCCGTGGGGAGCGGGGGCCATACGAGCAGTACTTC; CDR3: CASSNRRDPRGERGPYEQYF
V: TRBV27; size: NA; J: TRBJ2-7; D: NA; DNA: TGTGCCAGCAGTTCCACGGACAGACCCTACGAGCAGTACTTC; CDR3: CASSSTDRPYEQYF
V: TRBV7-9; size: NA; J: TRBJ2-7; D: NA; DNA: TGTGCCAGCAGTCCTGGACCCTCCTACGAGCAGTACTTC; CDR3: CASSPGPSYEQYF
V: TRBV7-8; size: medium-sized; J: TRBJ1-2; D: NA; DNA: TGTGCCAGCAGCTCCTCCGAGCCTGGGCAGGATGGCTACACCTTC; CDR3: CASSSSEPGQDGYTF
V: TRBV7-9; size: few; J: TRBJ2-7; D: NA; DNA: TGTGCCAGCAACATCGGGACACCCTACGAGCAGTACTTC; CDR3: CASNIGTPYEQYF
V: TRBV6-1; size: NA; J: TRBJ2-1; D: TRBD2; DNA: TGTGCCAGCAGTGAAGCTAGCGGGAGGCTGGGTGAGCAGTTCTTC; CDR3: CASSEASGRLGEQFF
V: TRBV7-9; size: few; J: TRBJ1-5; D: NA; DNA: TGTGCCAGCAGCTTAAACAAAGACCAGCCCCAGCATTTT; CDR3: CASSLNKDQPQHF
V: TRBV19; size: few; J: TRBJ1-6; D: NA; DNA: TGTGCCAGTAGTGCGGACGGCGTGGGTAATTCACCCCTCCACTTT; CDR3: CASSADGVGNSPLHF
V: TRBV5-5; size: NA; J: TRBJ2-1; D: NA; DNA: TGTGCCAGCAGCTTGTCGTGGCTAGTTGATGAGCAGTTCTTC; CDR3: CASSLSWLVDEQFF
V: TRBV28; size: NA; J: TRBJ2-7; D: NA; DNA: TGTGCCAGCAACATCGTGGGGGGCACCTCCTACGAGCAGTACTTC; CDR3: CASNIVGGTSYEQYF
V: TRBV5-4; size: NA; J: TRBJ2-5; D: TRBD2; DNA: TGTGCCAGCAGCTTGGCCTGGGCGGGAGGGGAGACCCAGTACTTC; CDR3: CASSLAWAGGETQYF
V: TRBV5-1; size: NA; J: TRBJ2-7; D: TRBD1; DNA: TGCGCCAGCAGCAAGGGACAGGGATTCTCCTACGAGCAGTACTTC; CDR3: CASSKGQGFSYEQYF
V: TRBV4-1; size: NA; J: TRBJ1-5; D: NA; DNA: TGCGCCAGCAGTCTACACTATAGCAATCAGCCCCAGCATTTT; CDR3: CASSLHYSNQPQHF
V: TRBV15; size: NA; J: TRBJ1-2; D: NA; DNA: TGTGCCACCAGCAGAGATCGTTCGGAAGGGAGTGGCTACACCTTC; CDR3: CATSRDRSEGSGYTF
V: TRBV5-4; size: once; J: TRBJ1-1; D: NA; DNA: TGTGCCAGCAGCCCAGCTTGGAACACTGAAGCTTTCTTT; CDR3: CASSPAWNTEAFF
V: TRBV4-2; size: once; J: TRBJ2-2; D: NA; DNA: TGTGCCAGCAGCCAAGATTGGGATGTAGGGGACGGGGAGCTGTTTTTT; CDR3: CASSQDWDVGDGELFF